The sequence of this T cell receptor beta chain was determined in a study of identical twins. Overall study results and limits: Cord blood beta clonotypes that were abundant carried fewer insertions, and memory repertoires showed no such trend. Models predicted less out-of-frame TCR alpha sharing in monozygotic twins than was found. Instead of following the same donors, the conclusions were based on cross-sectional statistical analysis.

CDR3 length: 16 residues. V lost 2 bases and J lost 0, with 10 bases in between. This clonotype appeared many times. Its antigen is still unknown. The cDNA had a unique molecular identifier and a template-switch universal primer site. TCRdb re-called the 5' RACE reads with MiXCR, one entry per CDR3 protein. The table has under 450,000 distinct CDR3 sequences, 15% to 20% seen once; the top ten hold roughly an eighth. This sequence was found in a man in his fifties or sixties in good health. This chain links TRBV12-3 or TRBV12-4 with TRBJ2-2, with D perhaps TRBD2 (6 bases). The specimen sequenced was naive T cells sorted from blood. The CDR3 reads CASSLRLAANTGELFF. The CDR3 DNA is TGTGCCAGCAGTTTACGATTAGCGGCGAACACCGGGGAGCTGTTTTTT.